These T cell receptor beta chains were read from a single sample in a study of identical twins. TCRdb fed the 5' RACE reads into MiXCR, producing one record per CDR3 protein. In the table there are more than 650,000 distinct CDR3 sequences, 5.5% to 6.5% of which are singletons. The sequencing input was naive T cells sorted from blood. These receptors all come from a man aged 18-30 years in good health. CDR3s include the opening cysteine and the closing phenylalanine or tryptophan. The order of the fields is V gene, J gene, D gene, clone size, CDR3 protein, CDR3 DNA. A D gene is named only where the DNA matches it firmly. The listing skips clone size in some rows; elsewhere it reads once, few, many or a size class.

TRBV6-5,TRBJ2-5,-,-,CASSYGADGFWETQYF,TGTGCCAGCAGTTACGGAGCGGACGGTTTTTGGGAGACCCAGTACTTC
TRBV6-1,TRBJ2-2,-,many,CASSPGTQNTGELFF,TGTGCCAGCAGCCCTGGGACCCAGAACACCGGGGAGCTGTTTTTT
TRBV13,TRBJ2-4,-,many,CASSTRGVADIQYF,TGTGCCAGCAGCACGAGGGGAGTCGCGGACATTCAGTACTTC
TRBV20-1,TRBJ1-3,-,many,CSAKSGNTIYF,TGCAGTGCTAAGAGTGGAAACACCATATATTTT
TRBV6-4,TRBJ1-1,-,-,CASSEHFSNTEAFF,TGTGCCAGCAGTGAACATTTCAGTAACACTGAAGCTTTCTTT
TRBV25-1,TRBJ2-1,-,-,CASSEPGNNEQFF,TGTGCCAGCAGTGAGCCGGGGAACAATGAGCAGTTCTTC
TRBV20-1,TRBJ2-3,-,many,CRDSLAFTDTQYF,TGCAGGGATTCACTAGCTTTCACAGATACGCAGTATTTT
TRBV12-3/TRBV12-4,TRBJ2-7,-,many,CASSFKSGQMYIEQYF,TGTGCCAGCAGTTTTAAGTCGGGGCAGATGTATATCGAGCAGTACTTC
TRBV5-1,TRBJ2-3,-,many,CASSYPPVHGTDTQYF,TGCGCCAGCAGCTACCCACCGGTCCACGGAACAGATACGCAGTATTTT
TRBV12-3/TRBV12-4,TRBJ1-2,-,few,CASTQTSGQTYGYTF,TGTGCCAGCACCCAGACTTCAGGACAGACTTATGGCTACACCTTC
TRBV18,TRBJ2-1,-,-,CASSPRQPYNEQFF,TGTGCCAGCTCACCGCGACAGCCCTACAATGAGCAGTTCTTC
TRBV20-1,TRBJ2-3,-,many,CSARDTGRTDTQYF,TGCAGTGCTAGAGATACGGGGCGCACAGATACGCAGTATTTT
TRBV20-1,TRBJ2-1,-,-,CSARRDNNEQFF,TGCAGTGCTAGGAGGGACAACAATGAGCAGTTCTTC
TRBV28,TRBJ2-7,TRBD1,few,CASSLEPGQIPYEQYF,TGTGCCAGCAGTTTAGAACCGGGACAGATCCCCTACGAGCAGTACTTC
TRBV10-3,TRBJ2-1,TRBD2,-,CANRGTSGSSYNEQFF,TGTGCCAACAGGGGGACTAGCGGGAGCTCCTACAATGAGCAGTTCTTC
TRBV4-1,TRBJ1-1,-,many,CASSLSGRDETEAFF,TGCGCCAGCAGCCTCAGCGGCCGGGACGAAACTGAAGCTTTCTTT
TRBV10-3,TRBJ1-2,-,many,CASGSGLLATYGYTF,TGTGCCAGTGGCTCAGGACTTCTCGCCACCTATGGCTACACCTTC
TRBV7-6,TRBJ2-7,-,few,CASSPIVAYEQYF,TGTGCCAGCAGCCCGATTGTCGCCTACGAGCAGTACTTC
TRBV27,TRBJ2-5,-,many,CASSRSPGGLETQYF,TGTGCCAGCAGCCGGAGCCCCGGGGGCTTGGAGACCCAGTACTTC
TRBV6-1,TRBJ1-6,TRBD1,few,CASTRTGVNSPLHF,TGTGCCAGCACCCGGACAGGGGTTAATTCACCCCTCCACTTT
TRBV28,TRBJ2-7,TRBD2,-,CASSFSGTRSHEQYF,TGTGCCAGCAGTTTCTCCGGGACTAGGTCTCACGAGCAGTACTTC
TRBV5-6,TRBJ2-1,TRBD2,few,CASSPQLAGSGEQFF,TGTGCCAGCAGCCCCCAACTAGCGGGTTCTGGTGAGCAGTTCTTC
TRBV11-2,TRBJ2-3,-,-,CASSSMTGRSTDTQYF,TGTGCCAGCAGCTCGATGACAGGGAGGTCCACAGATACGCAGTATTTT
TRBV29-1,TRBJ2-1,-,many,CSSQGDKYANEQFF,TGCAGCTCACAAGGGGACAAGTATGCCAATGAGCAGTTCTTC
TRBV5-6,TRBJ2-5,TRBD2,-,CASSYIRLAPTQETQYF,TGTGCCAGCAGCTACATACGACTAGCGCCTACACAAGAGACCCAGTACTTC
TRBV20-1,TRBJ2-3,-,many,CSARDRLGADTQYF,TGCAGTGCTAGAGACCGGTTAGGGGCAGATACGCAGTATTTT
TRBV5-1,TRBJ2-1,TRBD2,many,CASSGTSGKVGEQFF,TGCGCCAGCAGCGGGACTAGTGGTAAAGTGGGTGAGCAGTTCTTC